This is a list of T cell receptor beta chains from one sample in a study of T-cell memory formation after mild COVID-19. MiXCR, run by TCRdb on the 5' RACE reads, gives a single entry per CDR3 protein. Among about 410,000 distinct CDR3 sequences, about 25% were seen once, and the ten largest hold around 12%. Input material: PBMCs or a T cell subset sorted from them (not recorded which). The receptors shown here come from an adult woman who had mild COVID-19 (a few samples of this study predate the infection). Cell type and time point are not known. CDR3s leave out the opening cysteine and the closing phenylalanine or tryptophan. Each record gives: J gene, V gene, CDR3 protein.

TRBJ1-1 TRBV7-6 ASSLQDRGNTEAF
TRBJ2-5 TRBV5-1 ASSLGLAADNQETQY
TRBJ1-1 TRBV9 ASSGLAEATEAF
TRBJ2-3 TRBV20-1 SARWPEPSTDTQY
TRBJ2-7 TRBV4-3 ASSQVSAGTGSHEQY
TRBJ2-5 TRBV5-4 ASSLAGGVETQY
TRBJ1-5 TRBV28 ASSLGQPRNQPQH
TRBJ2-1 TRBV7-6 ASRASQYYEQF
TRBJ2-7 TRBV7-6 ASSSPGLAYEQY
TRBJ1-2 TRBV5-5 ASGQTSWDYGYT
TRBJ2-5 TRBV12-3/TRBV12-4 ASSPGLVGKETQY
TRBJ1-5 TRBV7-9 ASSGGVDPDQPQH
TRBJ2-1 TRBV5-1 ASSPPGTSGNEQF
TRBJ2-1 TRBV5-1 ASSLEGRSSYNEQF